The rows below give T cell receptor beta chains drawn from one sample of a study of PD-L1 blockade in urothelial cancer. Generated by immunoSEQ multiplex PCR, the TCRdb table keeps only in-frame clones and is missing some. The sample yields 120,000 or so clones, around 88% seen once. This specimen was PBMCs, taken around atezolizumab (anti-PD-L1) treatment. The origin of the receptors is a man over 45 with urothelial cancer. Each CDR3 is given with its conserved first and last residue. Fields, in order: J gene, V gene, clone size, D gene, CDR3 DNA, CDR3 protein. A D gene is named only where the DNA matches it firmly. Rows give clone size only sometimes, using once, few, many, or a class for an expanded clone.

>TRBJ1-2|TRBV9|NA|NA
TGTGCCAGCAGCGGAAATAAGACAGAGAGGAACTATGGCTACACCTTC
CASSGNKTERNYGYTF
>TRBJ2-3|TRBV28|NA|TRBD1
TGTGCCAGCGGACTCAACTTCCATCGGACAGGACGCACAGATACGCAGTATTTT
CASGLNFHRTGRTDTQYF
>TRBJ2-7|TRBV2|NA|NA
TGTGCCAGCATGAGGGGGAGGGGGCAGTACTTC
CASMRGRGQYF
>TRBJ1-5|TRBV28|NA|NA
TGTGCCACCCAAAGCGGGGGAGGAGGTAGCAATCAGCCCCAGCATTTT
CATQSGGGGSNQPQHF
>TRBJ2-5|TRBV5-6|NA|NA
TGTGCCAGCAGCTTCGGGAGAATGAGGGAGACCCAGTACTTC
CASSFGRMRETQYF
>TRBJ2-7|TRBV2|NA|NA
TGTGCCAGCGAGCCGACAGGCCCCATGGAGCAGTACTTC
CASEPTGPMEQYF
>TRBJ1-6|TRBV4-1|NA|NA
TGCGCCAGCAGCCAAGGAATGGCCACTCGGCGGCATTCACCCCTCCACTTT
CASSQGMATRRHSPLHF
>TRBJ1-2|TRBV7-2|once|TRBD1
TGTGCCAGCAGCCTAGGGGGCCAGGGGGCTTCCTATGGCTACACCTTC
CASSLGGQGASYGYTF
>TRBJ1-1|TRBV5-1|once|NA
TGCGCCAGCAGCTTGGATTTAAACACTGAAGCTTTCTTT
CASSLDLNTEAFF
>TRBJ2-5|TRBV4-1|NA|NA
TGCGCCAGCAGCCAAGCCGGGGGGCGAGAGACCCAGTACTTC
CASSQAGGRETQYF
>TRBJ2-2|TRBV9|NA|TRBD1
TGTGCCAGCAGCGTACCGCGACAGGGCGGGAACACCGGGGAGCTGTTTTTT
CASSVPRQGGNTGELFF